Listed below are T cell receptor beta chains from one sample, sequenced in a study of blood T cell repertoires in COVID-19. TCRdb's copy holds only in-frame clones and misses some; the assay was immunoSEQ multiplex PCR. The sample holds 240,000 or so clones, around 86% seen once. Sequenced input: PBMCs or T cells enriched from blood (not recorded which). The receptors stem from a woman between 40 and 50 years old with acute COVID-19. The CDR3 runs from the conserved cysteine through the conserved F or W. D genes are given only for firm matches. Only part of the rows carry a size: once, few, many, or a class if the clone is expanded.

abundance,v_gene,d_gene,j_gene,CDR3aa,CDR3nt
.,TRBV6-5,.,TRBJ1-1,CASSRGLNTEAFF,TGTGCCAGCAGTAGGGGTTTGAACACTGAAGCTTTCTTT
.,TRBV12-5,TRBD1,TRBJ1-2,CASGLETGVHYGYTF,TGTGCTAGTGGTTTGGAAACAGGGGTACACTATGGCTACACCTTC
.,TRBV6-5,.,TRBJ1-2,CASSYSGEGYTF,TGTGCCAGCAGTTACTCTGGGGAGGGCTACACCTTC
.,TRBV27,TRBD1,TRBJ1-6,CASSLTTGGSPLHF,TGTGCCAGCAGTTTAACGACAGGGGGATCACCCCTCCACTTT
.,TRBV15,TRBD2,TRBJ2-1,CATSRELAGLNEQFF,TGTGCCACCAGCAGAGAACTAGCGGGGCTCAATGAGCAGTTCTTC
.,TRBV6-6,TRBD2,TRBJ2-5,CASTSLTSAQETQYF,TGTGCCAGCACTAGTCTAACTAGCGCCCAAGAGACCCAGTACTTC
.,TRBV7-2,.,TRBJ1-4,CASSSTRGATNEKLFF,TGTGCCAGCAGCAGCACAAGGGGCGCAACTAATGAAAAACTGTTTTTT
.,TRBV3-1/TRBV3-2,.,TRBJ1-2,CASSPSGGGEDYGYTF,TGTGCCAGCAGCCCAAGTGGGGGGGGTGAAGACTATGGCTACACCTTC
.,TRBV11-3,TRBD2,TRBJ2-1,CASSQTSLAGGYNEQFF,TGTGCCAGCAGCCAGACTTCTCTAGCGGGAGGCTACAATGAGCAGTTCTTC
.,TRBV6-5,.,TRBJ2-3,CASSYSLGDTQYF,TGTGCCAGCAGTTACTCACTAGGAGATACGCAGTATTTT
once,TRBV5-1,TRBD2,TRBJ2-3,CASKITGGRVDTQYF,TGCGCCAGCAAGATTACGGGAGGCCGTGTAGATACGCAGTATTTT